The sequence of this T cell receptor beta chain was determined in a study of human thymus T cells. Points from the study as a whole: Thymic and blood repertoires appeared to display a bias in their usage of V and J genes.

Obtained as resections during corrective heart surgery, the thymus tissue was then studied. Congenital heart defects were the reason for the corrective surgery that the donors, healthy Finnish infants, were having. For this clone: Its antigen is still unknown.

The table came from immunoSEQ multiplex PCR; TCRdb's copy has only in-frame clones and leaves some out. This table holds some 120,000 clones, about 94% found once. The germline V and J ends were trimmed by 6 bases and 0 bases, with 12 bases remaining between them. CDR1 and CDR2 from the germline V gene are MNHEY and SVGAGI. This CDR3 is 15 amino acids long. The sequenced sample consisted of thymus tissue. This clonotype originated in a boy less than two years old with a congenital heart defect but otherwise immunologically healthy. J is TRBJ1-3 and V is TRBV6-5, with D unclear. The CDR3 region is CASSPGRTSGNTIYF. CDR3 bases: TGTGCCAGCAGCCCAGGACGGACCTCTGGAAACACCATATATTTT.